This T cell receptor (beta chain) comes out of a study of radiotherapy plus CTLA-4 blockade in lung cancer. About the research overall: Objective response was observed in roughly 20% of patients, and disease control in roughly 30%.

Study-wide findings and caveats: Response, reportedly, was best predicted by interferon-beta along with early blood T cell clone dynamics.

Sequenced by immunoSEQ multiplex PCR; TCRdb stores in-frame clones only, minus some. The table records about 95,000 clones, about 83% of them present only once. This clone has just one count. The antigen is unknown. Sequencing used peripheral blood, obtained from a patient treated with radiotherapy plus ipilimumab. The receptor comes from a human donor with non-small cell lung cancer who had stable disease on radiotherapy plus ipilimumab.

The DNA for the CDR3 is TGTGCCAGCAGTTTAGCGGGCCCCGAGCGAGAGCAGTTCTTC. The encoded protein is CASSLAGPEREQFF. The chain recombines TRBV28 with TRBJ2-1; perhaps TRBD2 as D (5 bases). The V gene lost 2 bases and the J gene lost 10 bases, with 15 bases spanning the gap. The CDR3 length is 14 residues. Germline V gives CDR1 MDHEN, CDR2 SYDVKM.